The 12 T cell receptor beta chains below were found in one sample sequenced in a study of control samples from healthy donors and cancer patients. This table comes from immunoSEQ multiplex PCR, and its TCRdb copy is limited to in-frame clones, with some not included. This sample carries some 150,000 clones, about 90% of them seen once, and the ten largest clones take 3.2%. The sequenced sample consisted of blood. The source is a man aged 30 to 39 in good health.

The chain carries TRBV28 and TRBJ2-7, with 16 bases matching TRBD2. The CDR3 has 16 amino acids. Germline CDR1 and CDR2: MDHEN and SYDVKM. V was pared by 4 bases and J by 5 bases, with 5 bases of the junction left unmatched. CDR3 sequence reads: CASSYGTSGGVHEQYF. The CDR3 DNA follows: TGTGCCAGCAGTTACGGGACTAGCGGGGGGGTCCACGAGCAGTACTTC.

The gene calls are TRBV28 and TRBJ2-2; D is possibly TRBD1 or TRBD2 (6 bases each). Trimming pared 6 bases from V and 2 bases from J, leaving 10 bases between. This CDR3 has 14 amino acids. Germline V gene lookup returns CDR1 MDHEN and CDR2 SYDVKM. CDR3 bases: TGTGCCAGCAGACAGGGAGGAAACACCGGGGAGCTGTTTTTT. Encoded protein: CASRQGGNTGELFF.

The chain combines TRBV6-5 with TRBJ2-2; 7 bases agree with TRBD2. CDR1 MNHEY and CDR2 SVGAGI come from the germline V gene. The CDR3 covers 15 residues. The V segment lost 4 bases and the J segment 1 base; nucleotides outside the gene matches: 3. The chain's CDR3 is CASSSASGNTGELFF. For the CDR3, the DNA is TGTGCCAGCAGTTCTGCTAGCGGGAACACCGGGGAGCTGTTTTTT.

The gene calls are TRBV5-1 and TRBJ1-3; 11 positions agree with TRBD1. The CDR3 has 15 amino acids. V lost 3 bases to trimming and J lost 2 bases; unmatched junction nucleotides: 1. Per germline, CDR1 SGHRS and CDR2 YFSETQ. Here the CDR3 DNA reads TGCGCCAGCAGCTGGACAGGGGGCGCTGGAAACACCATATATTTT. Its protein is CASSWTGGAGNTIYF.

This sequence joins TRBV30 and TRBJ2-5, with D unclear. Germline CDR1 reads GTSNPN; CDR2 reads SVGIG (reference sequence). The CDR3 has 13 residues. Trimming stripped 1 base from V and 5 bases from J, with 11 bases between. The CDR3 sequence is CAWSGRVGETQYF. Written as DNA, the CDR3 is TGTGCCTGGAGTGGACGGGTGGGCGAGACCCAGTACTTC.

This chain connects TRBV7-9 to TRBJ1-2, with TRBD1 matching over 7 bases. Germline CDR1 reads SEHNR; CDR2 reads FQNEAQ (reference sequence). Trimming took 5 bases from V and 3 from J; bases not matched to a gene: 3. The length of the CDR3 is 13 residues. CDR3 coding DNA: TGTGCCAGCAGCCCGGGACAGCACTATGGCTACACCTTC. This translates into CASSPGQHYGYTF.

This clone appeared once. As DNA, the CDR3 is TGCAGTGCTAGCTCCTACACTGAAGCTTTCTTT. Encoded protein: CSASSYTEAFF. The V call is TRBV20-1, the J call TRBJ1-1; D unclear. Germline V gene sequence: CDR1 DFQATT, CDR2 SNEGSKA (reference sequence). V was cut by 3 bases and J by 3 bases, with 5 bases left in between. The CDR3 spans 11 residues.

The chain has TRBV30 and TRBJ1-1; 8 bases are a match to TRBD1. This CDR3 spans 14 amino acids. V lost 5 bases, J lost 3 bases, and 8 bases stayed unmatched. Germline CDR1 reads GTSNPN; CDR2 reads SVGIG (reference sequence). The CDR3 nucleotides read TGTGCCTGGGTAAAGGACAGGGCGGACACTGAAGCTTTCTTT. Protein sequence: CAWVKDRADTEAFF.

The CDR3 DNA is TGCGCCAGCAGTGAGGGACTAGCCGCCACAGATACGCAGTATTTT. Translated, it gives CASSEGLAATDTQYF. The chain employs TRBV10-2 and TRBJ2-3; TRBD2 agrees at 8 bases. V lost 2 bases and J lost 2; bases outside the gene matches: 3. The germline V gene has CDR1 WSHSY and CDR2 SAAADI. The CDR3 has 15 amino acids.

In DNA, the CDR3 is TGTGCCAGCAGTGAAAAGCGGGGAGGGGGCAATGAGCAGTTCTTC. Translated: CASSEKRGGGNEQFF. This chain connects TRBV6-4 to TRBJ2-1; weak D call: TRBD2 (7 bases). This CDR3 contains 15 residues. The germline V gene encodes CDR1 MRHNA and CDR2 SNTAGT. Trimming removed 3 bases at V and 6 bases at J, with 15 bases between.

The gene calls are TRBV29-1 and TRBJ1-1; tentatively, D is TRBD1 (5 bases). Trimming took 4 bases from V and 0 from J, leaving 9 bases between them. This CDR3 comprises 13 residues. Germline V gene lookup returns CDR1 SQVTM and CDR2 ANQGSEA. CDR3 amino acids: CSVGQRLNTEAFF. In nucleotides, the CDR3 is TGCAGCGTTGGACAGAGATTGAACACTGAAGCTTTCTTT.

The rearrangement uses TRBV18 and TRBJ1-6; possible D gene TRBD1, 5 bases. Trimming left V 6 bases short and J 8 bases short, with 17 bases between. The CDR3 runs 15 residues. Germline assignment: CDR1 KGHSH and CDR2 LQKENI. The CDR3 DNA reads as TGTGCCAGCTCCGCGTGGGGCCGTAGTGATTCACCCCTCCACTTT. This codes for CASSAWGRSDSPLHF.